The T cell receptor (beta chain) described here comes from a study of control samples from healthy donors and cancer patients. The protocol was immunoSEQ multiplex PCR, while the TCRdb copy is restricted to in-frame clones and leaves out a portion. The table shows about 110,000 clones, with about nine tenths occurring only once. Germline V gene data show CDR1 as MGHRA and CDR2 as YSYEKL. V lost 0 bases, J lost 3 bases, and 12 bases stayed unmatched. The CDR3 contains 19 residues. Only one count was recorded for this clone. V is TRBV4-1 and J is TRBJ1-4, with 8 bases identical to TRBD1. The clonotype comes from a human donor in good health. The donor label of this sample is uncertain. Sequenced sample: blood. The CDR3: CASSQDSGGVSKANEKLFF. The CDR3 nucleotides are TGCGCCAGCAGCCAAGACTCAGGGGGCGTCAGTAAAGCTAATGAAAAACTGTTTTTT.